One sample yielded the 16 T cell receptor beta chains listed below, sequenced in a study of blood T cells in healthy people across ages. Together with a sample-barcoded 5' primer, a J-beta primer mix was included in a second PCR lasting roughly 6 to 12 cycles. In TCRdb, the 5' RACE reads were re-called with MiXCR into one record per CDR3 protein. The table includes approximately 850,000 distinct CDR3 sequences, around 45% detected once. The sample consisted of blood. The receptors here all came from a man in his 60s in good health.

The chain employs TRBV20-1 and TRBJ2-3, with 14 bases lining up with TRBD2. The V gene end was trimmed by 5 bases and the J gene end by 6 bases; junction bases not matched to a gene: 7. CDR3 length equals 15 residues. The V gene's germline CDR1 is DFQATT and CDR2 SNEGSKA (reference sequence). Here the CDR3 reads CSAVGTSGGGDTQYF. CDR3 in DNA: TGCAGTGCTGTTGGGACTAGCGGGGGAGGGGATACGCAGTATTTT.

The genes are TRBV28 and TRBJ2-4, with 7 nucleotides matching TRBD1. The CDR3 is made up of 16 amino acids. Trimming took 5 bases from V and 8 from J; bases not matched to a gene: 15. The germline gives CDR1 MDHEN, CDR2 SYDVKM. CDR3 DNA: TGTGCCAGCAGTACCTGGGACAGAAGAGTGAAGGACATTCAGTACTTC. Encoded protein: CASSTWDRRVKDIQYF.

The V and J genes are TRBV7-2 and TRBJ2-1; 7 bases are a match to TRBD2. Losses at the gene ends were 6 bases for V and 7 bases for J; bases not matched to a gene: 9. The CDR3 runs 14 residues. CDR1 is SGHTA, CDR2 FQGNSA, per germline. The CDR3 is CASRQGGARNEQFF. The CDR3, as DNA: TGTGCCAGCAGGCAGGGAGGGGCTAGAAATGAGCAGTTCTTC.

The chain recombines TRBV7-8 with TRBJ1-2, with 8 bases lining up with TRBD1. The length of the CDR3 is 15 residues. Losses at the gene ends were 1 base for V and 4 bases for J; bases not matched to a gene: 5. Germline V gene data show CDR1 as SGHVS and CDR2 as FQNEAQ. In DNA form, the CDR3 reads TGTGCCAGCAGCTTAGGTCCAGGGGGCGGCTATGGCTACACCTTC. Translation: CASSLGPGGGYGYTF.

This clonotype was seen ten or more times. The chain carries TRBV6-2 or TRBV6-3 and TRBJ2-5; D is unclear. CDR1 is MNHEY, CDR2 SVGEGT, per germline. The CDR3 runs to 13 residues. Trimming shortened V by 0 bases and J by 5 bases, and 7 bases separated the two germline ends. Here the CDR3 reads CASSYSGSETQYF. The CDR3 coding sequence is TGTGCCAGCAGTTACTCCGGATCGGAGACCCAGTACTTC.

This clonotype was recorded a few times. V gene TRBV29-1 combines with J gene TRBJ2-5; D gene unclear. The end of the DNA aligns better with TRBJ2-7, so the J call may be wrong. The CDR3 runs 13 residues. Germline CDR1 is SQVTM and CDR2 is ANQGSEA. The CDR3 nucleotides are TGCAGCGTTGATGTAGGGCCTCTGAACGAGCAGTACTTC. Translating gives CSVDVGPLNEQYF.

The V and J genes are TRBV20-1 and TRBJ2-1; 9 nucleotides agree with TRBD2. This CDR3 region has 14 residues. J lost 12 bases, V lost 0 bases, and 9 bases had no gene match. Germline CDR1 reads DFQATT; CDR2 reads SNEGSKA (reference sequence). This chain's CDR3 is CSARDLASGVRQFF. The CDR3 region has the DNA TGCAGTGCTAGAGATCTGGCTAGCGGGGTTCGGCAGTTCTTC.

This clonotype was seen a few times. The J gene is TRBJ1-2, the V gene TRBV29-1; maybe TRBD1 (5 bases). CDR1 is SQVTM, CDR2 ANQGSEA, per germline. With 1 base removed from V and 5 bases from J, the gap between germline ends came to 14 bases. The CDR3 has 14 amino acids. The CDR3 coding sequence is TGCAGCGTTGAAGTTCAAACAGGAGGTTATGGCTACACCTTC. This sequence encodes CSVEVQTGGYGYTF.

This clonotype was observed once. This chain uses TRBV30 with TRBJ2-7, with TRBD1 identical over 7 bases. The junction had 9 bases not matched to a gene; V was cut back by 6 bases and J by 7 bases. The CDR3 extends over 12 amino acids. In germline, CDR1 is GTSNPN, CDR2 SVGIG (reference sequence). CDR3: CACRGTYNEQYF. CDR3 sequence (DNA): TGTGCCTGCAGGGGGACCTACAATGAGCAGTACTTC.

The chain uses TRBV5-1 and TRBJ2-5, with D possibly TRBD1 on 6 matching bases. V lost 2 bases and J 7 bases, leaving 12 bases between the germline ends. The germline V gene encodes CDR1 SGHRS and CDR2 YFSETQ. The CDR3 contains 13 residues. The CDR3 loop reads CASSFEGVATQYF. CDR3 DNA sequence: TGCGCCAGCAGCTTTGAGGGGGTAGCGACCCAGTACTTC.

This clonotype appeared a few times. The V gene is TRBV27, the J gene TRBJ2-5; the match to TRBD2 covers 7 bases. Germline V lookup: CDR1 MNHEY, CDR2 SMNVEV (reference sequence). V lost 5 bases to trimming and J lost 7 bases; unmatched junction nucleotides: 16. The CDR3 runs 16 residues. This CDR3 reads CASSPGLSREVGTQYF. The CDR3 bases are TGTGCCAGCAGTCCGGGACTATCACGGGAGGTGGGGACCCAGTACTTC.

This clonotype appeared a few times. This chain joins TRBV20-1 and TRBJ1-5, with D perhaps matching TRBD1 (5 bases). The germline CDR1 and CDR2 sequences are DFQATT and SNEGSKA (reference sequence). The CDR3 runs to 12 residues. The ends were cut back, 4 bases at V and 7 bases at J, with 11 bases in the middle. The CDR3 DNA follows: TGCAGTGCTAAGGCAGGGCTGCAGCCCCAGCATTTT. Translated, it gives CSAKAGLQPQHF.

As to this clonotype: A junction end diverges from the germline sequence, so it may reflect a read error. The chain uses TRBV27 and TRBJ2-5; D might be TRBD1 (5 bases). Near its end, the DNA agrees better with TRBJ2-7, so the J call may be wrong. The length of the CDR3 is 15 residues. Germline lookup yields CDR1 MNHEY and CDR2 SMNVEV (reference sequence). CDR3 bases: TGTACCAGCAGGCCCAGGGCAGGGAATCTTTACGAGCAGTACTTC. Protein product: CTSRPRAGNLYEQYF.

The chain carries TRBV4-2 and TRBJ2-1; no reliable D call. CDR1 LGHNA and CDR2 YNFKEQ come from the germline V gene. This CDR3 is 12 amino acids long. Trimming shortened V by 1 base and J by 8 bases, and 6 bases separated the two germline ends. This chain's CDR3 is CASSQVFDEQFF. DNA for the CDR3: TGTGCCAGCAGCCAAGTATTCGATGAGCAGTTCTTC.

Here the CDR3 DNA reads TGTGCCAGCAGCGTAGATTGGAGGGGGACAGGGGGCTCTGGGGCCAACGTCCTGACTTTC. This codes for CASSVDWRGTGGSGANVLTF. The gene calls are TRBV9 and TRBJ2-6; 11 nucleotides match TRBD1. There are 20 residues in the CDR3. Trimming removed 0 bases from V and 0 bases from J; junction bases left unmatched: 8. Germline-derived CDR1 and CDR2 are SGDLS and YYNGEE.

The CDR3 DNA reads as TGTGCCAGCAGTCCACTAGCGGGGGGCACCTACAATGAGCAGTACTTC. Its protein product is CASSPLAGGTYNEQYF. V and J are TRBV27 and TRBJ2-7, with 12 bases fitting TRBD2. After removal of 5 bases from V and 7 bases from J, the junction contained 12 bases not matched to a gene. The V gene's germline CDR1 is MNHEY and CDR2 SMNVEV (reference sequence). This CDR3 is 16 amino acids long.